This entry concerns a single T cell receptor beta chain. Germline CDR1 reads SGHRS; CDR2 reads YFSETQ. V lost 4 bases, J lost 8 bases, and 9 bases stayed unmatched. CDR3 length: 15 residues. Measured with immunoSEQ multiplex PCR; TCRdb has only the in-frame clones, and not every one. The sample has roughly 100,000 clones, more than 85% seen once. This sample is part of a study of control samples from healthy donors and cancer patients. The chain is built from TRBV5-1 and TRBJ1-4, with TRBD1 matching over 9 bases. Sequencing was done on a sample of blood. This clonotype originated in a woman aged 25 to 39 in good health. The CDR3 spells CASSTGQGKLEKLFF. DNA for the CDR3: TGCGCCAGCAGCACGGGACAGGGTAAATTAGAAAAACTGTTTTTT.